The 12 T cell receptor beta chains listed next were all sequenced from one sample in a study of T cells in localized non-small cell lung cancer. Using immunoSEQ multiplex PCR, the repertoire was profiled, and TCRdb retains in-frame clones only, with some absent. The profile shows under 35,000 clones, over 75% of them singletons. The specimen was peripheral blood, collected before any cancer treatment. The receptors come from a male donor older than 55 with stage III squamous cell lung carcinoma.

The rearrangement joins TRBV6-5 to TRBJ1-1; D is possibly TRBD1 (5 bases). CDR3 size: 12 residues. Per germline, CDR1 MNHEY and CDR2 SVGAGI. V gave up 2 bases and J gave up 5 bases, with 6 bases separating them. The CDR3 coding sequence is TGTGCCAGCAGTTACAAGGGGACTGAAGCTTTCTTT. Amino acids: CASSYKGTEAFF.

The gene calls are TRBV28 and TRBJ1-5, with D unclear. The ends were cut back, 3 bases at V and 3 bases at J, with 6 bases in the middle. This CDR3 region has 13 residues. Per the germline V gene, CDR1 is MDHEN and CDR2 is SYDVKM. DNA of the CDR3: TGTGCCAGCAGTTTTGCGAACAATCAGCCCCAGCATTTT. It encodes CASSFANNQPQHF.

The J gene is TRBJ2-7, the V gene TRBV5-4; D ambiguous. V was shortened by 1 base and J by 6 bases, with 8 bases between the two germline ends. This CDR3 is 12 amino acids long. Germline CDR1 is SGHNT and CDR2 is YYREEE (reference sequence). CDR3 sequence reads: CASSLFKTEQYF. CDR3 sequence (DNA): TGTGCCAGCAGCTTGTTCAAGACCGAGCAGTACTTC.

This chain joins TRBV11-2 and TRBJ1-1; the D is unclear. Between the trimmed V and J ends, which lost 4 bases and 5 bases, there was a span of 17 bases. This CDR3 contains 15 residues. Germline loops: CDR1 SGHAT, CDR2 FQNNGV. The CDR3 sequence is CASSSISTPETEAFF. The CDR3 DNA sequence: TGTGCCAGCAGCTCCATCTCAACCCCAGAGACTGAAGCTTTCTTT.

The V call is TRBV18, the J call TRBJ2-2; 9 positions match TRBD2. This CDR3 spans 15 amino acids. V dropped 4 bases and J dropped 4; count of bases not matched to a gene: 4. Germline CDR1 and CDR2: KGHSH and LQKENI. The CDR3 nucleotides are TGTGCCAGCTCACGCCCTAGCGGGGTCACCGGGGAGCTGTTTTTT. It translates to CASSRPSGVTGELFF. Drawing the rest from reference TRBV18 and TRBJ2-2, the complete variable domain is NAGVMQNPRHLVRRRGQEARLRCSPMKGHSHVYWYRQLPEEGLKFMVYLQKENIIDESGMPKERFSAEFPKEGPSILRIQQVVRGDSAAYFCASSRPSGVTGELFFGEGSRLTVL.

The CDR3 DNA sequence: TGTGCCAGCAAATCGGAATCTGGGGCCAACGTCCTGACTTTC. Translation gives CASKSESGANVLTF. V usage is TRBV2 and J usage is TRBJ2-6; D uncertain. Deletions cut 7 bases from V and 1 base from J, with 8 bases between. Germline CDR1 is SNHLY and CDR2 is FYNNEI. This CDR3 contains 14 residues.

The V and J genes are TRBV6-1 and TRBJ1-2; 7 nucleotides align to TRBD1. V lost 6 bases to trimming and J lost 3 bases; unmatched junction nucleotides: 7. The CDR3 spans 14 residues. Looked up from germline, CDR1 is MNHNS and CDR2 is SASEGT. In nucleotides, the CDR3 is TGTGCCAGCAGGGAGAGCGACAGGGACTATGGCTACACCTTC. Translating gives CASRESDRDYGYTF.

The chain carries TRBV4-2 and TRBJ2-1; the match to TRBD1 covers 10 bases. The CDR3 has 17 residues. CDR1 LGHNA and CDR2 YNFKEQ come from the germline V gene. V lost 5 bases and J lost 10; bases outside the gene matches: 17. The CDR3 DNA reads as TGTGCCAGCAGCTTAAGTGTCGACAGGGGGCAAGGCGTGGAGCAGTTCTTC. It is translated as CASSLSVDRGQGVEQFF.

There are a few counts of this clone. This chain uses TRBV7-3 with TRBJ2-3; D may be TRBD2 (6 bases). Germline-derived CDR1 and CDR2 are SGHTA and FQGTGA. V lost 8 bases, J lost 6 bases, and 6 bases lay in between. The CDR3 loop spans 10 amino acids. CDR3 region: CASAGDTQYF. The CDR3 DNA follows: TGTGCCAGCGCGGGGGATACGCAGTATTTT.

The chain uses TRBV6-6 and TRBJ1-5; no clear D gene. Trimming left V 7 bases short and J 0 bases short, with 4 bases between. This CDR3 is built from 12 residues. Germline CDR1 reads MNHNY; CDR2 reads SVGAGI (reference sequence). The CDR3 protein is CASNLSNQPQHF. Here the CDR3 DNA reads TGTGCCAGCAATCTTAGCAATCAGCCCCAGCATTTT.

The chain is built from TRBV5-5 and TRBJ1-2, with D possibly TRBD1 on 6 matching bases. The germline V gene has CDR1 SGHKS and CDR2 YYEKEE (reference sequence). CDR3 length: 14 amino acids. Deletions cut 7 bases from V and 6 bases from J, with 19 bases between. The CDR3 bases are TGTGCCAGCTGCCCGACAGGTCTCCTTGATGGCTACACCTTC. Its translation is CASCPTGLLDGYTF.

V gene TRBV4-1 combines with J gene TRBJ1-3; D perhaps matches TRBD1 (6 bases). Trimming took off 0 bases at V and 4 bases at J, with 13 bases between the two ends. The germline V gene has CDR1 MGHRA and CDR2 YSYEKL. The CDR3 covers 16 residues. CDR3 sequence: CASSQDRGTPGNTIYF. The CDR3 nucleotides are TGCGCCAGCAGCCAAGATAGGGGGACTCCCGGAAACACCATATATTTT.